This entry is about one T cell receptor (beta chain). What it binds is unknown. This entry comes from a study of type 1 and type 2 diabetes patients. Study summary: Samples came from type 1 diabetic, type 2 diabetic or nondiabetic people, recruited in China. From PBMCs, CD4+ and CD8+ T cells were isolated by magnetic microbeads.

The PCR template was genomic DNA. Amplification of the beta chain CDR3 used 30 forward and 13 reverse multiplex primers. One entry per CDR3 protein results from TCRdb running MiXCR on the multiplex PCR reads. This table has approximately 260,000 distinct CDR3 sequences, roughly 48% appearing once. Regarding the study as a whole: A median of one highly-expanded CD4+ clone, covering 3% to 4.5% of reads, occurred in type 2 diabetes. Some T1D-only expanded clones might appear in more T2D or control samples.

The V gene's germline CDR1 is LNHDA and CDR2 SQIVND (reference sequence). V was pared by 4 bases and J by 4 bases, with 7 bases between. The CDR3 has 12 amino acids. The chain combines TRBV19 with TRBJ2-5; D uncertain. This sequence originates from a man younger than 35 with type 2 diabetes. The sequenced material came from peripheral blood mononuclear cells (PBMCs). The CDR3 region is CASSTWGETQYF. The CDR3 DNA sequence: TGTGCCAGTAGTACCTGGGGAGAGACCCAGTACTTC.